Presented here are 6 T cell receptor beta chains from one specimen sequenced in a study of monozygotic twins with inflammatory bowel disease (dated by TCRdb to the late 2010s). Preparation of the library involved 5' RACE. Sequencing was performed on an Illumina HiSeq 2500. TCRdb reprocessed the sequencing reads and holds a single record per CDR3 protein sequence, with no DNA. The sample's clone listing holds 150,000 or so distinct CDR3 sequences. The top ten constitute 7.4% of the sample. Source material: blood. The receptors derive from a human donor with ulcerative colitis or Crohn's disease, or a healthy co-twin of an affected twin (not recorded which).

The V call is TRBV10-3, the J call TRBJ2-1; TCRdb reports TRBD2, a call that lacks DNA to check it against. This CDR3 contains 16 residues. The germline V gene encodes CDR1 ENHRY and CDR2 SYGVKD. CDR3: CAISEVLAGGYNEQFF.

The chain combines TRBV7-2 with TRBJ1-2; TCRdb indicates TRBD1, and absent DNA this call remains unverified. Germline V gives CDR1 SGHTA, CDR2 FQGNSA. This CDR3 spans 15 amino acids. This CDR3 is CASSPRAMGAMGYTF.

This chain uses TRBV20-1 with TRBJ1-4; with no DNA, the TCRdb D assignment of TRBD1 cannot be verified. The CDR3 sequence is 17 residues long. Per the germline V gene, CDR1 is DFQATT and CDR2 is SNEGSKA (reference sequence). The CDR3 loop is CSAPPGGPLATNEKLFF.

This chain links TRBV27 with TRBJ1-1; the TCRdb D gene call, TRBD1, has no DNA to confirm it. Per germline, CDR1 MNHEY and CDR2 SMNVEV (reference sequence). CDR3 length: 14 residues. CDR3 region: CASSYGGAGTEAFF.

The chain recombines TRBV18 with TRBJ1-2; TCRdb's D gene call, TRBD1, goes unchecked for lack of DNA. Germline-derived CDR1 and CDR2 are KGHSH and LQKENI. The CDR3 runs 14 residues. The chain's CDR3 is CASSPPQGSYGYTF.

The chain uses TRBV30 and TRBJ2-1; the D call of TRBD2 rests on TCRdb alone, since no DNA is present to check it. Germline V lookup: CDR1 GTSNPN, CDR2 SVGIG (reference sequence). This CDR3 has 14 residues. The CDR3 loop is CAWRASGLHNEQFF. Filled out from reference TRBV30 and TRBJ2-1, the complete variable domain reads SQTIHQWPATLVQPVGSPLSLECTVEGTSNPNLYWYRQAAGRGLQLLFYSVGIGQISSEVPQNLSASRPQDRQFILSSKKLLLSDSGFYLCAWRASGLHNEQFFGPGTRLTVL.